This entry concerns a single T cell receptor (beta chain). Patients of the Seattle cohort, enrolled during active infection, were followed longitudinally. The data are from a study of blood T cell repertoires in COVID-19. V gave up 5 bases and J gave up 3 bases; unmatched junction bases: 3. Looked up from germline, CDR1 is KGHSH and CDR2 is LQKENI. This CDR3 has 14 residues. Sequencing used immunoSEQ multiplex PCR; TCRdb keeps in-frame clones, though not all of them. Of roughly 75,000 clones in the sample, 65% to 90% were seen once. The chain combines TRBV18 with TRBJ1-5, with 8 bases identical to TRBD1. The sequence was collected from a man older than 75 with COVID-19, enrolled during active disease. Input material: peripheral blood. The DNA for the CDR3 is TGTGCCAGCTCAACAGGGGGGGTCAATCAGCCCCAGCATTTT. Translated, it gives CASSTGGVNQPQHF.